These 11 T cell receptor beta chains came from one sample sequenced in a study of blood T cell repertoires in COVID-19. Data came from immunoSEQ multiplex PCR; TCRdb stores just in-frame clones and leaves some out. The sample has over 50,000 clones; 70% to 90% are singletons. What was sequenced was peripheral blood. All receptors come from a human donor in a cohort sampled during active COVID-19.

The gene calls are TRBV7-9 and TRBJ2-1; 7 nucleotides align to TRBD1. The germline gives CDR1 SEHNR, CDR2 FQNEAQ (reference sequence). Losses at the gene ends were 6 bases for V and 5 bases for J; bases not matched to a gene: 10. The CDR3 sequence is 15 residues long. The CDR3 reads CASRKKGQPNNEQFF. CDR3 in DNA: TGTGCCAGCAGAAAGAAGGGACAGCCCAACAATGAGCAGTTCTTC.

CDR3 region: CASSHGRAEAFF. The CDR3 DNA is TGTGCCAGCAGTCACGGGAGGGCTGAAGCTTTCTTT. The chain employs TRBV11-3 and TRBJ1-1; D uncertain. The V gene's germline CDR1 is SGHNT and CDR2 YENEEA. Trimming took 6 bases from V and 6 from J, leaving 11 bases between them. The CDR3 totals 12 residues. The variable domain in full, completed from reference TRBV11-3 and TRBJ1-1, reads EAGVVQSPRYKIIEKKQPVAFWCNPISGHNTLYWYLQNLGQGPELLIRYENEEAVDDSQLPKDRFSAERLKGVDSTLKIQPAELGDSAVYLCASSHGRAEAFFGQGTRLTVV.

The rearrangement joins TRBV5-4 to TRBJ1-2, with 8 bases aligning to TRBD1. The V segment lost 6 bases and the J segment 7 bases; nucleotides outside the gene matches: 8. This CDR3 is built from 13 residues. Germline lookup yields CDR1 SGHNT and CDR2 YYREEE (reference sequence). The CDR3 DNA reads TGTGCCAGCACTTGGACAGGGTCAGGTGGCTACACCTTC. Its protein product is CASTWTGSGGYTF. Full variable domain (remainder filled in from reference TRBV5-4 and TRBJ1-2): ETGVTQSPTHLIKTRGQQVTLRCSSQSGHNTVSWYQQALGQGPQFIFQYYREEENGRGNFPPRFSGLQFPNYSSELNVNALELDDSALYLCASTWTGSGGYTFGSGTRLTVV.

The chain is built from TRBV24-1 and TRBJ2-1, with D possibly matching TRBD1 (6 bases). Trimming cost V 1 base and J 6 bases, with 9 bases left between them. Germline-derived CDR1 and CDR2 are KGHDR and SFDVKD. This CDR3 comprises 14 residues. The DNA for the CDR3 is TGTGCCACCAGTGATTTACAGGGCCCCAATGAGCAGTTCTTC. It specifies CATSDLQGPNEQFF.

V and J are TRBV28 and TRBJ1-1; possible D gene TRBD1, 6 bases. Germline CDR1 is MDHEN and CDR2 is SYDVKM. Deletions cut 6 bases from V and 11 bases from J, with 13 bases between. The CDR3 contains 11 residues. In DNA form, the CDR3 reads TGTGCCAGCAGCCTCAGGGGTGCGGCTTTCTTT. Translated, it gives CASSLRGAAFF.

The chain has TRBV5-1 and TRBJ2-7, with 7 nucleotides matching TRBD1. J gave up 3 bases and V 5 bases, and 5 bases lay outside the gene matches. The germline V gene has CDR1 SGHRS and CDR2 YFSETQ. CDR3 size: 13 residues. CDR3 DNA: TGCGCCAGCAGATCGGGACAGATCTACGAGCAGTACTTC. It encodes CASRSGQIYEQYF. Supplemented by reference TRBV5-1 and TRBJ2-7, the full variable domain reads KAGVTQTPRYLIKTRGQQVTLSCSPISGHRSVSWYQQTPGQGLQFLFEYFSETQRNKGNFPGRFSGRQFSNSRSEMNVSTLELGDSALYLCASRSGQIYEQYFGPGTRLTVT.

This chain uses TRBV18 with TRBJ2-7, with 7 positions matching TRBD1. Germline CDR1 is KGHSH and CDR2 is LQKENI. With 4 bases clipped from V and 0 bases from J, the junction kept 3 bases outside the gene matches. This CDR3 is built from 14 residues. The CDR3 DNA reads TGTGCCAGCTCACGGACAGGCAGCTCCTACGAGCAGTACTTC. Translated: CASSRTGSSYEQYF.

The chain recombines TRBV18 with TRBJ1-2, with D possibly TRBD1 on 5 matching bases. This CDR3 has 14 residues. Trimming removed 4 bases at V and 4 bases at J, with 13 bases between. Germline loops: CDR1 KGHSH, CDR2 LQKENI. The CDR3 spells CASSQTPDSYGYTF. The CDR3 DNA sequence: TGTGCCAGCTCACAGACTCCAGACAGCTATGGCTACACCTTC.

As DNA, the CDR3 is TGTGCCAGCACCCGGGACAGGGCCGGTGGCTACACCTTC. Residues: CASTRDRAGGYTF. The rearrangement uses TRBV6-5 and TRBJ1-2; 9 bases line up with TRBD1. V lost 7 bases, J lost 7 bases, and 7 bases stayed unmatched. CDR1 is MNHEY, CDR2 SVGAGI, per germline. This CDR3 is built from 13 residues.

This rearrangement joins TRBV6-2 or TRBV6-3 to TRBJ1-1; TRBD1 might be the D (5 bases). Germline loops: CDR1 MNHEY, CDR2 SVGEGT. V was shortened by 0 bases and J by 0 bases, with 8 bases between the two germline ends. CDR3 length: 15 residues. The CDR3 sequence is CASSYSADMNTEAFF. DNA of the CDR3: TGTGCCAGCAGTTACTCTGCGGACATGAACACTGAAGCTTTCTTT.

The V call is TRBV5-1, the J call TRBJ2-5, with D maybe TRBD2 (6 bases). The CDR3 covers 14 residues. V was cut by 3 bases and J by 5 bases, with 14 bases left in between. CDR1 is SGHRS, CDR2 YFSETQ, per germline. CDR3 nucleotides: TGCGCCAGCAGCTCGGCTCCAGGGAGGGAGACCCAGTACTTC. This sequence encodes CASSSAPGRETQYF.